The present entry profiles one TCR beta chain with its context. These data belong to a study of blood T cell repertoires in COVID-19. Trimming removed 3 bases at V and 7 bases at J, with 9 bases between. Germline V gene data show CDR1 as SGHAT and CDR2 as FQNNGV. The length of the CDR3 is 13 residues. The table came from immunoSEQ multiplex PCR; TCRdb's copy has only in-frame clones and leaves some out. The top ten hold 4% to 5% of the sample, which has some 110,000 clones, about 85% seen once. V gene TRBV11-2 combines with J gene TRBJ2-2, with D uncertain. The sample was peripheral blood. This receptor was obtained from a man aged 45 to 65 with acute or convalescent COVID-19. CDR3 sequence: CASSFAPGGELFF. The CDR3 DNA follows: TGTGCCAGCAGCTTCGCCCCCGGCGGGGAGCTGTTTTTT.